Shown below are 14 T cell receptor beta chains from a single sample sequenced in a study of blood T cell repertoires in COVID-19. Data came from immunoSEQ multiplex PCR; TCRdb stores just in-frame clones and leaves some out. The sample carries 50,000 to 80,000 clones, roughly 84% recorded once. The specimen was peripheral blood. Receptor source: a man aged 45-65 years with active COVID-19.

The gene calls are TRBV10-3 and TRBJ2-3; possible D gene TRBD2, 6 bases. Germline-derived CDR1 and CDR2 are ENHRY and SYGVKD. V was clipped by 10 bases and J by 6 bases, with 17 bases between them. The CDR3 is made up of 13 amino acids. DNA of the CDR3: TGTGCCAGTTGTGTAGCGGAGGGGGATACGCAGTATTTT. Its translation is CASCVAEGDTQYF.

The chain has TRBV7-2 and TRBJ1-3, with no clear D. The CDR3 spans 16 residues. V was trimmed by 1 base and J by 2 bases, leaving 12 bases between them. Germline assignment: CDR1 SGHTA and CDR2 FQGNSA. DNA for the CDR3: TGTGCCAGCAGCTTAGGCTCGGGAACCCCTGGAAACACCATATATTTT. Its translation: CASSLGSGTPGNTIYF.

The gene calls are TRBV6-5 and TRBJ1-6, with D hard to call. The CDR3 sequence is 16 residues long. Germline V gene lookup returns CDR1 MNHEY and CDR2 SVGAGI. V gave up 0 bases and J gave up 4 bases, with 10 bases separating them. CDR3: CASSYSSPVYNSPLHF. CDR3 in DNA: TGTGCCAGCAGTTACTCATCCCCAGTTTATAATTCACCCCTCCACTTT.

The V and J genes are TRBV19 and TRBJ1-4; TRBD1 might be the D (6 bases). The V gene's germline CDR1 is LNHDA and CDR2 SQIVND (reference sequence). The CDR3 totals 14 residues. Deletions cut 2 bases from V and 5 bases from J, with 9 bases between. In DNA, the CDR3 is TGTGCCAGTAGTATATCCAGGGGCAATGAAAAACTGTTTTTT. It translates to CASSISRGNEKLFF.

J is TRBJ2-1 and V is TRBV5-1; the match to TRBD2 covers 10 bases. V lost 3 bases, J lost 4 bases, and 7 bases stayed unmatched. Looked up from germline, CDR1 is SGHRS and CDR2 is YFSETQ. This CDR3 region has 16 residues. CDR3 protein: CASSSGLADPYNEQFF. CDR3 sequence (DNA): TGCGCCAGCAGCTCAGGACTAGCGGACCCTTACAATGAGCAGTTCTTC.

CDR3 sequence: CASSPTRGPENEQFF. The CDR3, as DNA: TGTGCCAGCAGCCCAACCCGAGGGCCGGAAAATGAGCAGTTCTTC. The chain combines TRBV7-2 with TRBJ2-1; D perhaps matches TRBD2 (5 bases). Trimming stripped 5 bases from V and 7 bases from J, with 18 bases between. This CDR3 comprises 15 residues. Germline values: CDR1 SGHTA, CDR2 FQGNSA.

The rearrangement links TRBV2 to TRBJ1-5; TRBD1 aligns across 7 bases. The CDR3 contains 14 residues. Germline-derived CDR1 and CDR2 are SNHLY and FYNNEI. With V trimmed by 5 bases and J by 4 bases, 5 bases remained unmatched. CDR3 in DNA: TGTGCCAGCAGTTTTTTACAGGGGAATCAGCCCCAGCATTTT. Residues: CASSFLQGNQPQHF.

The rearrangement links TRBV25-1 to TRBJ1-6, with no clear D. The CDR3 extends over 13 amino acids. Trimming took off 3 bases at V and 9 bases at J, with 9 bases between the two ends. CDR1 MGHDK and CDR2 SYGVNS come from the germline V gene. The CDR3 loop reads CASSESRSSPLHF. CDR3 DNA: TGTGCCAGCAGTGAGTCAAGGAGTTCACCCCTCCACTTT.

The CDR3 here is CASSPTGGPYGYTF. The CDR3 DNA follows: TGTGCCAGCAGCCCGACAGGGGGCCCCTATGGCTACACCTTC. The chain recombines TRBV7-2 with TRBJ1-2, with 10 bases matching TRBD1. The CDR3 covers 14 residues. The germline V gene has CDR1 SGHTA and CDR2 FQGNSA. The V gene end was trimmed by 5 bases and the J gene end by 4 bases; junction bases not matched to a gene: 4.

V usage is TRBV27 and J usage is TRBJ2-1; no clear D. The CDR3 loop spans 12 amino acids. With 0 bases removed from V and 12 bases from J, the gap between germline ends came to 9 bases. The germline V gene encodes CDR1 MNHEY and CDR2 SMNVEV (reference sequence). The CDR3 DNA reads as TGTGCCAGCAGTTTATCCCCACGGGTGCAGTTCTTC. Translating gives CASSLSPRVQFF.

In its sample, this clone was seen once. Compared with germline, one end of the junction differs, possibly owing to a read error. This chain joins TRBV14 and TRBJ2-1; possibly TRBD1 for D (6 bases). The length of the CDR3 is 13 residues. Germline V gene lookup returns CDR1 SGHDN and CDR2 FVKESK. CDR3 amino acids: CASSQDSGQTRIF. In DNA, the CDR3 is TGTGCCAGCAGCCAAGATTCGGGACAAACCCGGATCTTC.

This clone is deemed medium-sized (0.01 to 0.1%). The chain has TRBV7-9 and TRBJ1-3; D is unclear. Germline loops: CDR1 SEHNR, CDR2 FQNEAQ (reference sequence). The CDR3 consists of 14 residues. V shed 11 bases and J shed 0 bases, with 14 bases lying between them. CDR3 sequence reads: CAASLPGSGNTIYF. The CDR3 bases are TGTGCCGCCTCACTCCCCGGCTCTGGAAACACCATATATTTT.

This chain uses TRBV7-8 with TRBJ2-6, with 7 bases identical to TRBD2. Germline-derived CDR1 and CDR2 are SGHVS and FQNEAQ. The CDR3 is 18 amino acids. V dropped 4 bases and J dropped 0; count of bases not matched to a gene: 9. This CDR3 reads CASSSRLAPSSGANVLTF. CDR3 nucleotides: TGTGCCAGCAGCTCAAGACTAGCACCGAGCTCTGGGGCCAACGTCCTGACTTTC.

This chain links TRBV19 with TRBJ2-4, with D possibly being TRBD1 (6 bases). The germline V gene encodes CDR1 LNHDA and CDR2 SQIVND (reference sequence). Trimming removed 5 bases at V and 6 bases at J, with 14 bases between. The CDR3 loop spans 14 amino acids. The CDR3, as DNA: TGTGCCAGTAGTTTCCGGGACACCTTAAACATTCAGTACTTC. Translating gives CASSFRDTLNIQYF. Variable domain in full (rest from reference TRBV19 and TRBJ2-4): DGGITQSPKYLFRKEGQNVTLSCEQNLNHDAMYWYRQDPGQGLRLIYYSQIVNDFQKGDIAEGYSVSREKKESFPLTVTSAQKNPTAFYLCASSFRDTLNIQYFGAGTRLSVL.